This is a list of T cell receptor beta chains from one sample in a study of CD8+ T cells in alopecia areata. Only in-frame clones appear in the TCRdb table, and some are missing; sequencing was by immunoSEQ multiplex PCR. The data hold 200,000 to 250,000 clones, with 57% observed a single time. The material sequenced was CD4+ T cells sorted from blood, taken at week 0. The receptors were sampled from a human donor with alopecia areata. The CDR3 runs from the conserved cysteine through the conserved F or W. The order of the fields is clone size, J gene, D gene, V gene, CDR3 protein, CDR3 DNA. The D gene is left open where the match is weak. The size of a clone is reported for some rows only, either as once, few or many, or as a class for expanded clones.

size: .; J: TRBJ1-5; D: .; V: TRBV19; CDR3: CASSPEGESNQPQHF; DNA: TGTGCCAGTAGTCCAGAGGGAGAGAGCAATCAGCCCCAGCATTTT
size: .; J: TRBJ1-2; D: .; V: TRBV14; CDR3: CANSLDPRSGYTF; DNA: TGTGCCAACAGCCTTGACCCCCGATCTGGCTACACCTTC
size: .; J: TRBJ2-3; D: .; V: TRBV13; CDR3: CASSPREGRGTDTQYF; DNA: TGTGCCAGCAGCCCCCGCGAGGGACGGGGCACAGATACGCAGTATTTT
size: few; J: TRBJ1-1; D: .; V: TRBV30; CDR3: CAWRKPQMTYTRGTEAFF; DNA: TGTGCCTGGAGGAAACCACAGATGACCTACACAAGAGGGACTGAAGCTTTCTTT
size: few; J: TRBJ2-1; D: .; V: TRBV7-8; CDR3: CASSTRVTYNEQFF; DNA: TGTGCCAGCAGCACGCGGGTAACCTACAATGAGCAGTTCTTC
size: once; J: TRBJ2-1; D: TRBD2; V: TRBV12-5; CDR3: CASGWREVNNEQFF; DNA: TGTGCTAGTGGTTGGCGGGAGGTCAACAATGAGCAGTTCTTC
size: .; J: TRBJ1-6; D: TRBD1; V: TRBV5-1; CDR3: CASSLRSGGNDSPLHF; DNA: TGCGCCAGCAGCTTGAGGTCAGGGGGTAATGATTCACCCCTCCACTTT
size: once; J: TRBJ1-2; D: .; V: TRBV30; CDR3: CARDLWTGGYTF; DNA: TGTGCCAGGGACCTCTGGACGGGGGGCTACACCTTC
size: .; J: TRBJ1-2; D: .; V: TRBV6-5; CDR3: CASSGPGNYGYTF; DNA: TGTGCCAGCAGTGGGCCGGGGAACTATGGCTACACCTTC
size: .; J: TRBJ1-1; D: .; V: TRBV9; CDR3: CASSAGPTEAFF; DNA: TGTGCCAGCAGCGCGGGACCGACTGAAGCTTTCTTT
size: .; J: TRBJ2-7; D: .; V: TRBV18; CDR3: CASSPTAYEQYF; DNA: TGTGCCAGCTCACCAACTGCCTACGAGCAGTACTTC
size: .; J: TRBJ2-3; D: .; V: TRBV2; CDR3: CASSLSSRADTQYF; DNA: TGTGCCAGCAGCCTATCGAGTAGGGCAGATACGCAGTATTTT
size: .; J: TRBJ2-7; D: .; V: TRBV2; CDR3: CASSEEASEGEQYF; DNA: TGTGCCAGCAGTGAAGAGGCTAGCGAGGGGGAGCAGTACTTC
size: .; J: TRBJ2-6; D: .; V: TRBV10-3; CDR3: CAISGTMIGANVLTF; DNA: TGTGCCATCAGTGGCACCATGATAGGGGCCAACGTCCTGACTTTC
size: once; J: TRBJ2-7; D: .; V: TRBV25-1; CDR3: CASSEYLVSEQYF; DNA: TGTGCCAGCAGTGAATATTTGGTATCCGAGCAGTACTTC
size: few; J: TRBJ2-6; D: .; V: TRBV11-2; CDR3: CASSVIYSGANVLTF; DNA: TGTGCCAGCAGCGTTATCTACTCTGGGGCCAACGTCCTGACTTTC
size: .; J: TRBJ2-2; D: TRBD2; V: TRBV29-1; CDR3: CSALGARSGSLPGELFF; DNA: TGCAGCGCTCTCGGAGCGCGAAGCGGGAGTCTTCCCGGGGAGCTGTTTTTT
size: few; J: TRBJ2-7; D: .; V: TRBV10-3; CDR3: CAISESGPDYEQYF; DNA: TGTGCCATCAGTGAGTCGGGTCCAGACTACGAGCAGTACTTC
size: .; J: TRBJ1-2; D: .; V: TRBV9; CDR3: CASSVGWTNYGYTF; DNA: TGTGCCAGCAGCGTAGGCTGGACTAACTATGGCTACACCTTC
size: .; J: TRBJ1-2; D: .; V: TRBV4-2; CDR3: CASSQESAGVGRYTF; DNA: TGTGCCAGCAGCCAAGAATCGGCAGGCGTAGGGCGCTACACCTTC
size: .; J: TRBJ2-1; D: .; V: TRBV6-6; CDR3: CASSYSNEQFF; DNA: TGTGCCAGCAGTTACTCGAATGAGCAGTTCTTC
size: few; J: TRBJ2-3; D: .; V: TRBV6-4; CDR3: CASSDSGRMADTQYF; DNA: TGTGCCAGCAGTGACTCGGGCAGGATGGCAGATACGCAGTATTTT
size: .; J: TRBJ1-1; D: .; V: TRBV10-1; CDR3: CASSPGQMNTEAFF; DNA: TGCGCCAGCAGCCCCGGACAGATGAACACTGAAGCTTTCTTT
size: few; J: TRBJ2-7; D: .; V: TRBV7-2; CDR3: CASSPGLGAQVYF; DNA: TGTGCCAGCAGCCCTGGACTTGGGGCCCAAGTGTACTTC
size: .; J: TRBJ1-2; D: .; V: TRBV5-4; CDR3: CASSLQGQGKKGYTF; DNA: TGTGCCAGCAGCTTACAAGGCCAGGGCAAGAAAGGCTACACCTTC